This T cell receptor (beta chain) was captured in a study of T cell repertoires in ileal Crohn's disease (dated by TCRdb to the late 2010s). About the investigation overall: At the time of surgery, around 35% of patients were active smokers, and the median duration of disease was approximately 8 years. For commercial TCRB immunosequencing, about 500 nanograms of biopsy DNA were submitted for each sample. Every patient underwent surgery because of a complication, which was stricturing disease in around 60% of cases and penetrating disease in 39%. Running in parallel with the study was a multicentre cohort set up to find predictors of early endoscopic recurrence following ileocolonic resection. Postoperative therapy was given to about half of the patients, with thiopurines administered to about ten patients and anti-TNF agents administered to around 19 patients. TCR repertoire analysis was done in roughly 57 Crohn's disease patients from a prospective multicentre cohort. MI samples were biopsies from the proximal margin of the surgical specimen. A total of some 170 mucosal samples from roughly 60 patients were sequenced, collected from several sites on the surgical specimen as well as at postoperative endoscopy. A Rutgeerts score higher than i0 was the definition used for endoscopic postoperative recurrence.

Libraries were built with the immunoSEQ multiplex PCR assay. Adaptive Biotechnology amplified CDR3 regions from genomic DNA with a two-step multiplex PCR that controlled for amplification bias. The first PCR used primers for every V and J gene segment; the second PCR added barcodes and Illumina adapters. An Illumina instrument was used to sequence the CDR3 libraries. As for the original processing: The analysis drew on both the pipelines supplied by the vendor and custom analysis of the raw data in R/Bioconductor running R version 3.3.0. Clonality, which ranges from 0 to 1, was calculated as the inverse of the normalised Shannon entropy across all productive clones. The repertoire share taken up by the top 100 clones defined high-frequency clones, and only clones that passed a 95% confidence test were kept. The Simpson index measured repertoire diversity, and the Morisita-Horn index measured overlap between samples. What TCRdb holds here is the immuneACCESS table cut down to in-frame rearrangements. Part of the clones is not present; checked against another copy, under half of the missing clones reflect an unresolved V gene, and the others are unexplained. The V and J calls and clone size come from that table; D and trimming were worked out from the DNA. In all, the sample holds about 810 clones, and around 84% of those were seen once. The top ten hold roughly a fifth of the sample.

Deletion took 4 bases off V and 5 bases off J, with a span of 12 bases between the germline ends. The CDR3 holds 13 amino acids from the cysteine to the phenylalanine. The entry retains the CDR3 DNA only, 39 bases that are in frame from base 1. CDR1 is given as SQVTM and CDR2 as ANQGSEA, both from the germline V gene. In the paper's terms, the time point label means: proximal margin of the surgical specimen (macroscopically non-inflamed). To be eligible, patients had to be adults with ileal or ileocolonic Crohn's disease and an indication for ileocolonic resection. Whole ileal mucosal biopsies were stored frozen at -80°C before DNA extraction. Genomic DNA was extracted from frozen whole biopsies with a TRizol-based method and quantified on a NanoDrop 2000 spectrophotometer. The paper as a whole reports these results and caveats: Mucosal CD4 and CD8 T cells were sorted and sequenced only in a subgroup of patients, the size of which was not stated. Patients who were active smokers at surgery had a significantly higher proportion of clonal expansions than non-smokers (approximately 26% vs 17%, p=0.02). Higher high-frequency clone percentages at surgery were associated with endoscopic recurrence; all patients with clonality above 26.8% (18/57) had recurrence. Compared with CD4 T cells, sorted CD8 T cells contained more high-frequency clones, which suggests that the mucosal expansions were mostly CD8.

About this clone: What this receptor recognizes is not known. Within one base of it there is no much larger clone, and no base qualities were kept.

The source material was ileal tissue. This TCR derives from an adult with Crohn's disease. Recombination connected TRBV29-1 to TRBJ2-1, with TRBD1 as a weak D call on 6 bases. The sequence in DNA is TGCAGCGTTGCCCAGGGGTCCCACAATGAGCAGTTCTTC. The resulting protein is CSVAQGSHNEQFF.